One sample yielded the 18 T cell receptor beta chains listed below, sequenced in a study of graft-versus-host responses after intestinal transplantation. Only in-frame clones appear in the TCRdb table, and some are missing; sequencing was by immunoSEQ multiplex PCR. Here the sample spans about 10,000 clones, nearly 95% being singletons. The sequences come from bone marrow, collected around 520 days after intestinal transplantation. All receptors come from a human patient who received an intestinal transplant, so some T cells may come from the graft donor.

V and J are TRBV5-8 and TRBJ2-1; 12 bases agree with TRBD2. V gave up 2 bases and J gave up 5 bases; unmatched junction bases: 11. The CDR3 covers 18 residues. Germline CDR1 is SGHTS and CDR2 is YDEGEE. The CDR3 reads CASSFELAGGKLDNEQFF. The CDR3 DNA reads TGTGCCAGCAGCTTCGAACTAGCGGGAGGAAAACTTGACAATGAGCAGTTCTTC.

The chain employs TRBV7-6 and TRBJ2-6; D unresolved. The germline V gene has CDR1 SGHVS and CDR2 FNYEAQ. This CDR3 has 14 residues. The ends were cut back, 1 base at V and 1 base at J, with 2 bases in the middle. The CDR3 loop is CASSLGSGANVLTF. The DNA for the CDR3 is TGTGCCAGCAGCTTAGGATCTGGGGCCAACGTCCTGACTTTC.

The CDR3 coding sequence is TGTGCCAGCAGTTTATCAGCTACAGGGGACAGCACAGATACGCAGTATTTT. Its translation: CASSLSATGDSTDTQYF. This chain links TRBV28 with TRBJ2-3, with 7 bases fitting TRBD1. The CDR3 spans 17 residues. In germline, CDR1 is MDHEN, CDR2 SYDVKM. The ends lost 1 base at V and 0 bases at J; junction bases unmatched: 7. Full variable domain (missing parts from reference TRBV28 and TRBJ2-3): DVKVTQSSRYLVKRTGEKVFLECVQDMDHENMFWYRQDPGLGLRLIYFSYDVKMKEKGDIPEGYSVSREKKERFSLILESASTNQTSMYLCASSLSATGDSTDTQYFGPGTRLTVL.

DNA for the CDR3: TGTGCCACCAGCAGAGGCGGATGGAACTATGGCTACACCTTC. Its protein product is CATSRGGWNYGYTF. The chain uses TRBV15 and TRBJ1-2; D call uncertain. V was trimmed by 1 base and J by 2 bases, leaving 8 bases between them. Per germline, CDR1 LNHNV and CDR2 YYDKDF (reference sequence). The CDR3 runs 14 residues.

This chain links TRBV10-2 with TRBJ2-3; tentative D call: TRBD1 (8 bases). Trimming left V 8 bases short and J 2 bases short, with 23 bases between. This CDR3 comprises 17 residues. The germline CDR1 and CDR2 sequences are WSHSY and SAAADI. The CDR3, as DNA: TGCGCCAGCGCCGGGACAGGACGGGGGGCTAACACAGATACGCAGTATTTT. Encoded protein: CASAGTGRGANTDTQYF.

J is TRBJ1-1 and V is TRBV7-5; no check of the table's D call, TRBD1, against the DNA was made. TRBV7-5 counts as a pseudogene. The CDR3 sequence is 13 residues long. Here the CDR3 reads CASSSDQGGEAFF. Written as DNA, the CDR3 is TGTGCCAGCAGCTCGGACCAGGGGGGTGAAGCTTTCTTT.

The CDR3 DNA follows: TGCGCCAGCAGCCAAGATCCCAGCGGGAGATCGGGAGCCTACAATGAGCAGTTCTTC. Protein sequence: CASSQDPSGRSGAYNEQFF. J is TRBJ2-1 and V is TRBV4-1, with 8 bases that match TRBD2. The CDR3 extends over 19 amino acids. Unmatched junction bases numbered 12, after V lost 0 bases and J lost 2 bases. CDR1 and CDR2 (germline): MGHRA, YSYEKL.

DNA for the CDR3: TGTGCCAGCAGCCCCGAGGCTGGACGCAGGCCCGAGCAGTACTTC. Its translation is CASSPEAGRRPEQYF. The chain employs TRBV9 and TRBJ2-7; D unclear. Germline assignment: CDR1 SGDLS and CDR2 YYNGEE. V shed 4 bases and J shed 6 bases, with 20 bases lying between them. The CDR3 is 15 amino acids. The full variable domain, in which reference TRBV9 and TRBJ2-7 provide the parts outside the CDR3, is DSGVTQTPKHLITATGQRVTLRCSPRSGDLSVYWYQQSLDQGLQFLIQYYNGEERAKGNILERFSAQQFPDLHSELNLSSLELGDSALYFCASSPEAGRRPEQYFGPGTRLTVT.

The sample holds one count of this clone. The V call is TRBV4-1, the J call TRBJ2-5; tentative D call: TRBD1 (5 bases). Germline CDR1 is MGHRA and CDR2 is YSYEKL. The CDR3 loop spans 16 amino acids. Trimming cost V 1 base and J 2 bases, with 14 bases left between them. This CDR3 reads CASSQVGARRQETQYF. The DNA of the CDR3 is TGCGCCAGCAGCCAAGTTGGGGCCAGGCGACAAGAGACCCAGTACTTC.

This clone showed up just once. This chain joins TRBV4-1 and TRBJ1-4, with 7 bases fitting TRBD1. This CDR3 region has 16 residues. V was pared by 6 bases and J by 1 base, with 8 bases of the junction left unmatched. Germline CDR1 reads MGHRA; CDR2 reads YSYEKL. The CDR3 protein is CASSRRTGRTNEKLFF. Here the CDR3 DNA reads TGCGCCAGCAGTCGTCGGACAGGACGAACTAATGAAAAACTGTTTTTT.

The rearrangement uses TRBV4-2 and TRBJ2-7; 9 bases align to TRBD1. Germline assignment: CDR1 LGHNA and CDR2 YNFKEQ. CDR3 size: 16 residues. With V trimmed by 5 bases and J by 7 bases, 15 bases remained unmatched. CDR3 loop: CASSLPTGTGSREQYF. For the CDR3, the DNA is TGTGCCAGCAGCTTACCAACCGGGACAGGGTCTCGTGAGCAGTACTTC.

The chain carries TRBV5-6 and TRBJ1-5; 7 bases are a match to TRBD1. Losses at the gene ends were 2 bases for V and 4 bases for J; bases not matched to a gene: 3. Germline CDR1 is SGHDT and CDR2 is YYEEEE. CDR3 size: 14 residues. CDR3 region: CASSLGTANQPQHF. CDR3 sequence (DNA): TGTGCCAGCAGCTTAGGGACAGCTAATCAGCCCCAGCATTTT.

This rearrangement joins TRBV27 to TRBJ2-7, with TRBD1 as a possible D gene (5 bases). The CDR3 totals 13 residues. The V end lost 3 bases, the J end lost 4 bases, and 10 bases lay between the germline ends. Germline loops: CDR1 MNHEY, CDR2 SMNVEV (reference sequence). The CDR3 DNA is TGTGCCAGCAGTTTCTCAACAGGATACGAGCAGTACTTC. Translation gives CASSFSTGYEQYF.

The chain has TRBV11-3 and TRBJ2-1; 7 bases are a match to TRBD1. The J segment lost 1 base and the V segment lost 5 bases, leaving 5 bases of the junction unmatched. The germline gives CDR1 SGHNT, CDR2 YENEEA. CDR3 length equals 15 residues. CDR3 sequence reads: CASSPRQGSYNEQFF. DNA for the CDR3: TGTGCCAGCAGCCCCAGACAGGGTTCCTACAATGAGCAGTTCTTC.

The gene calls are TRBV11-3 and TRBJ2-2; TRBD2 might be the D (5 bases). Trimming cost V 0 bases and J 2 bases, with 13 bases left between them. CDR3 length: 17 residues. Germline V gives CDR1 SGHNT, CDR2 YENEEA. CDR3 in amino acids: CASSLDISGFNTGELFF. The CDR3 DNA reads TGTGCCAGCAGCTTAGATATAAGCGGTTTTAACACCGGGGAGCTGTTTTTT.

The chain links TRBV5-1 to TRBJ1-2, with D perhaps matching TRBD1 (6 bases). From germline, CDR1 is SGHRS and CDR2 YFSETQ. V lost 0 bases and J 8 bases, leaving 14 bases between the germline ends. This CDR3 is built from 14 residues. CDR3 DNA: TGCGCCAGCAGCTTGGAACAGGGAAGCGGAGGCTACACCTTC. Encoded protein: CASSLEQGSGGYTF. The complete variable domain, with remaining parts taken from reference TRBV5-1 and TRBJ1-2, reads KAGVTQTPRYLIKTRGQQVTLSCSPISGHRSVSWYQQTPGQGLQFLFEYFSETQRNKGNFPGRFSGRQFSNSRSEMNVSTLELGDSALYLCASSLEQGSGGYTFGSGTRLTVV.

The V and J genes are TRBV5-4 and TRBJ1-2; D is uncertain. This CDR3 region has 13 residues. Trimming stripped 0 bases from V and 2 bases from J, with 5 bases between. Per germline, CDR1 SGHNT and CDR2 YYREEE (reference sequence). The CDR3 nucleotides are TGTGCCAGCAGCTTGGGGCCGAACTATGGCTACACCTTC. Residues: CASSLGPNYGYTF.

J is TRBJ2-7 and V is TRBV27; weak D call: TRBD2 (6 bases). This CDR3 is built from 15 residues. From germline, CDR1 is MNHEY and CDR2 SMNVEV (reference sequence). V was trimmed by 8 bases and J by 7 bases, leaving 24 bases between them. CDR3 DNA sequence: TGTGCCAGCCCGAGCTTAGCGGAGGCACCTAGTGAGCAGTACTTC. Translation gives CASPSLAEAPSEQYF.